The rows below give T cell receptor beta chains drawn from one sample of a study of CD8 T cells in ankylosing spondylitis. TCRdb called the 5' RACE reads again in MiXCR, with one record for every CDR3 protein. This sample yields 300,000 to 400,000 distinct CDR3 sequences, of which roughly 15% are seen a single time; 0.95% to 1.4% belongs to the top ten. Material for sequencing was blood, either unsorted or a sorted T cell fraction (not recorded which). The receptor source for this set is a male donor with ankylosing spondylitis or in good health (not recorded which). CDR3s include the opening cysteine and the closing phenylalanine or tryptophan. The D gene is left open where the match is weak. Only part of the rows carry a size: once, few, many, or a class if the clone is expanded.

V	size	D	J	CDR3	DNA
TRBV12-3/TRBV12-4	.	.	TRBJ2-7	CASTPDGGSYEQYF	TGTGCCAGCACCCCCGACGGGGGATCCTACGAGCAGTACTTC
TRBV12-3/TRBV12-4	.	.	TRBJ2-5	CASSSVGETQYF	TGTGCCAGCAGTTCCGTCGGGGAGACCCAGTACTTC
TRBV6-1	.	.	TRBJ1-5	CASSEGPTQHF	TGTGCCAGCAGTGAAGGGCCCACCCAGCATTTT
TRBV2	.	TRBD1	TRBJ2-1	CASSEEGQINNEQFF	TGTGCCAGCAGTGAAGAGGGACAGATTAACAATGAGCAGTTCTTC
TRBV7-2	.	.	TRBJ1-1	CASSLGGGKNTEAFF	TGTGCCAGCAGCTTAGGGGGTGGGAAGAACACTGAAGCTTTCTTT
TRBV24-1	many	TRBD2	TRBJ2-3	CATSGASGSNRDTQYF	TGTGCCACCAGTGGCGCTAGCGGGAGTAATCGAGATACGCAGTATTTT
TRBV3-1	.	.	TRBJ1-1	CASSQDLQGGNTEAFF	TGTGCCAGCAGCCAAGATCTACAGGGAGGGAACACTGAAGCTTTCTTT
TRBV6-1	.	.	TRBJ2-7	CASTTGSLGEQYF	TGTGCCAGCACCACGGGAAGCCTGGGCGAGCAGTACTTC
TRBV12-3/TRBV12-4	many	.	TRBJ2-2	CACRPSDTGELFF	TGTGCCTGCCGCCCTTCAGACACCGGGGAGCTGTTTTTT
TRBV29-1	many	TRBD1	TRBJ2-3	CSVEEREVHGQGAKDTQYF	TGCAGCGTTGAAGAACGTGAAGTCCACGGACAGGGGGCGAAAGATACGCAGTATTTT
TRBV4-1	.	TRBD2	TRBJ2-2	CASSQPLAGNTGELFF	TGCGCCAGCAGCCAACCCCTAGCGGGCAACACCGGGGAGCTGTTTTTT
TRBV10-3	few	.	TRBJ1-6	CAIRRRGNAYNSPLHF	TGTGCCATCAGGAGAAGGGGTAACGCCTATAATTCACCCCTCCACTTT
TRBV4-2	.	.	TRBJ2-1	CASTGLADNNEQFF	TGTGCCAGCACCGGGCTAGCAGACAACAATGAGCAGTTCTTC
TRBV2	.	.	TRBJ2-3	CASSELHSGTDTQYF	TGTGCCAGCAGTGAACTTCACTCCGGGACAGATACGCAGTATTTT
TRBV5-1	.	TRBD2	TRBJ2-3	CASSISLAGGDTQYF	TGCGCCAGCAGCATATCTTTAGCGGGAGGGGATACGCAGTATTTT
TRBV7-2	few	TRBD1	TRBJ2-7	CASKLRTGAYEQYF	TGTGCCAGCAAGTTAAGGACAGGGGCGTACGAGCAGTACTTC
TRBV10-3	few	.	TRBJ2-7	CASQEGNEQYF	TGTGCCTCCCAGGAGGGTAACGAGCAGTACTTC
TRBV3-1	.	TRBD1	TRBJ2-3	CASSPSGTGSPDTQYF	TGTGCCAGCAGCCCGTCCGGGACAGGCTCCCCGGATACGCAGTATTTT
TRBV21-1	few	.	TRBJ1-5	CASSDRPECTQPQHF	TGTGCCAGCAGTGATCGTCCGGAATGTACGCAGCCCCAGCATTTT
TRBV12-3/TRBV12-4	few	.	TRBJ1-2	CASSREKANGYTF	TGTGCCAGCAGTAGGGAGAAGGCAAATGGCTACACCTTC
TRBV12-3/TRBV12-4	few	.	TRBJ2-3	CASSSVLGTDTQYF	TGTGCCAGCAGTTCAGTTCTAGGCACAGATACGCAGTATTTT
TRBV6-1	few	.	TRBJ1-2	CASRIDTLRDGYTF	TGTGCCAGCAGGATCGACACGCTACGAGATGGCTACACCTTC
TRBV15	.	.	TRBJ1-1	CATSKPLGAYTEAFF	TGTGCCACCAGCAAACCTTTGGGCGCCTACACTGAAGCTTTCTTT
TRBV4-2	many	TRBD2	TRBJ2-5	CASSHSRGLAEGETQYF	TGTGCCAGCAGCCACAGCCGGGGACTAGCGGAGGGGGAGACCCAGTACTTC
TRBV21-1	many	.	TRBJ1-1	CASSKEEAGGCVTEAFF	TGTGCCAGCAGCAAAGAGGAGGCAGGGGGTTGCGTCACTGAAGCTTTCTTT
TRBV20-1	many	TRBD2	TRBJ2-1	CSARDLADGEQFF	TGCAGTGCTAGAGATCTAGCGGACGGAGAGCAGTTCTTC
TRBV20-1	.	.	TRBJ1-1	CSARDPPRRMTNTEAFF	TGCAGTGCTAGAGATCCCCCACGGCGCATGACGAACACTGAAGCTTTCTTT
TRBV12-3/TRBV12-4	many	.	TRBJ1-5	CASSLRGGQPQHF	TGTGCCAGCAGTTTAAGGGGGGGTCAGCCCCAGCATTTT
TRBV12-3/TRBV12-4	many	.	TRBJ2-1	CASSFTVSHEQFF	TGTGCCAGCAGTTTCACAGTGTCCCATGAGCAGTTCTTC
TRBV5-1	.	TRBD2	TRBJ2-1	CASSLVERGGNEQFF	TGCGCCAGCAGCTTGGTTGAGCGGGGGGGGAATGAGCAGTTCTTC
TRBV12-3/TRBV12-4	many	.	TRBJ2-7	CASGSANYEQYF	TGTGCCAGCGGATCCGCCAACTACGAGCAGTACTTC
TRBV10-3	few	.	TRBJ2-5	CAISDGGGRETQYF	TGTGCCATCAGTGACGGAGGGGGGCGAGAGACCCAGTACTTC
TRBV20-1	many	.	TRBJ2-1	CSAKGYQGNEQFF	TGCAGTGCTAAGGGTTATCAGGGTAATGAGCAGTTCTTC
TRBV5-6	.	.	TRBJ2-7	CASSLRQGGYEQYF	TGCGCCAGCAGCTTGCGGCAGGGGGGTTACGAGCAGTACTTC
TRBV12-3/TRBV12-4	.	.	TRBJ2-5	CASSPRQQETQYF	TGTGCCAGCAGCCCCCGCCAGCAAGAGACCCAGTACTTC
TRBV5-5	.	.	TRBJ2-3	CASSSYRVSTDTQYF	TGTGCCAGCAGCTCATACAGGGTTAGCACAGATACGCAGTATTTT
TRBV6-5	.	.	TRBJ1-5	CASSYSGQGHQPQHF	TGTGCCAGCAGTTACTCAGGCCAGGGACATCAGCCCCAGCATTTT
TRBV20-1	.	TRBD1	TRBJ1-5	CSATGGSNQPQHF	TGCAGTGCTACAGGGGGTAGCAATCAGCCCCAGCATTTT
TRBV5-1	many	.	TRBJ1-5	CASSLGSGGNQPQHF	TGCGCCAGCAGCTTGGGATCAGGCGGCAATCAGCCCCAGCATTTT
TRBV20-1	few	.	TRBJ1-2	CSANGEVRGGYTF	TGCAGTGCCAACGGCGAGGTGCGGGGTGGCTACACCTTC
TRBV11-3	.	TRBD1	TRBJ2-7	CASSETGVSPGSGEQYF	TGTGCCAGCAGCGAGACAGGGGTTTCCCCGGGGTCAGGCGAGCAGTACTTC
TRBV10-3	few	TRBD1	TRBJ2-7	CATANRGPEQYF	TGTGCCACCGCTAACAGGGGACCCGAGCAGTACTTC
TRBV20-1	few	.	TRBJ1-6	CSATGSVHSPLHF	TGCAGTGCTACCGGGAGTGTGCATTCACCCCTCCACTTT
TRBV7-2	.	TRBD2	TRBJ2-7	CASSLGPTSGREQYF	TGTGCCAGCAGTTTAGGTCCTACATCCGGGAGGGAGCAGTACTTC
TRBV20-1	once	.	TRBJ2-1	CSASKWPNNEQFF	TGCAGTGCTAGTAAGTGGCCCAACAATGAGCAGTTCTTC
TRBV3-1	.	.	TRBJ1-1	CASSHGPNTEAFF	TGTGCCAGCAGCCACGGACCTAACACTGAAGCTTTCTTT